This T cell receptor (beta chain) was identified during a study of response to subunit inactivated influenza vaccine. Notes on this clonotype: No antigen is known for it.

Study-level points and caveats: The authors offered the suggestion that each seasonal influenza vaccination recruits few new T cells.

Using its own MiXCR run on the RT-PCR reads, TCRdb lists one record per CDR3 protein. The sample contains 450,000 to 600,000 distinct CDR3 sequences, 6.5% to 8% of which appear only once. V was cut by 1 base and J by 0 bases, with 13 bases left in between. This CDR3 spans 16 amino acids. Germline V lookup: CDR1 LGHNA, CDR2 YSLEER. The sequence was obtained from a man aged 50 to 69 who received an inactivated influenza vaccine. Material: PBMCs from blood, obtained around 2 years after vaccination. The chain has TRBV4-3 and TRBJ2-7; weak D call: TRBD1 (5 bases). The CDR3 is CASSQGADSSSYEQYF. In DNA, the CDR3 is TGCGCCAGCAGCCAAGGGGCCGACAGCAGCTCCTACGAGCAGTACTTC.